Below are 27 T cell receptor beta chains sequenced from a single sample in a study of T cells in localized non-small cell lung cancer. Assay: immunoSEQ multiplex PCR; the TCRdb copy retains only in-frame clones and omits some. The sample shows more than 1,200 clones, roughly 34% of them seen only once. The sequencing used normal lung tissue next to the tumor, collected before any cancer treatment. The receptor set was obtained from a woman aged 40-70 years with stage I lung adenocarcinoma.

This clone was recorded a few times. The chain uses TRBV5-1 and TRBJ2-2; the match to TRBD1 covers 7 bases. CDR3 length equals 14 residues. Germline-derived CDR1 and CDR2 are SGHRS and YFSETQ. The V and J ends lost 6 bases and 3 bases, in that order; junction bases with no gene match: 5. The CDR3 DNA follows: TGCGCCAGCAACCACAGGGGCGACACCGGGGAGCTGTTTTTT. It codes for CASNHRGDTGELFF.

This chain connects TRBV7-5 to TRBJ2-1; the table's D call of TRBD2 was not tested on the DNA. TRBV7-5 is labeled a pseudogene. There are 16 residues in the CDR3. CDR3 in amino acids: CASSLAGGAAYNEQFF. CDR3 coding DNA: TGTGCCAGCAGCTTAGCGGGGGGGGCGGCGTACAATGAGCAGTTCTTC.

This chain uses TRBV16 with TRBJ2-1; either TRBD1 or TRBD2 may supply D (5 bases each). Germline V gene data show CDR1 as KGHSY and CDR2 as FQNENV. Trimming shortened V by 2 bases and J by 7 bases, and 15 bases separated the two germline ends. The CDR3 consists of 15 residues. CDR3 DNA sequence: TGTGCCAGCAGCCAACTAAACTGGGGGACGAATGAGCAGTTCTTC. As protein: CASSQLNWGTNEQFF.

This chain joins TRBV11-3 and TRBJ1-1; 8 bases fit TRBD1. J was trimmed by 5 bases and V by 4 bases; bases with no gene match: 9. The germline CDR1 and CDR2 sequences are SGHNT and YENEEA. The CDR3 is 15 amino acids. The DNA for the CDR3 is TGTGCCAGCAGCTCACAACAACAGGGGGGTACTGAAGCTTTCTTT. It codes for CASSSQQQGGTEAFF.

By share of the sample, this clone is large. This rearrangement joins TRBV11-3 to TRBJ1-4; D gene ambiguous. Between the trimmed V and J ends, which lost 5 bases and 6 bases, there was a span of 13 bases. This CDR3 has 14 residues. CDR1 and CDR2 (germline): SGHNT, YENEEA. The CDR3 protein is CASSGVGYDEKLFF. DNA of the CDR3: TGTGCCAGCAGCGGAGTGGGCTACGATGAAAAACTGTTTTTT.

This clone was counted a few times. V is TRBV7-4 and J is TRBJ2-1; D could derive from TRBD1 or TRBD2 (6 bases each). V was cut by 5 bases and J by 8 bases, with 13 bases left in between. Per the germline V gene, CDR1 is SGHVT and CDR2 is SQSDAQ. The CDR3 spans 13 residues. CDR3 loop: CASSTARGDEQFF. The CDR3 coding sequence is TGTGCCAGCAGCACCGCGAGGGGGGATGAGCAGTTCTTC.

The CDR3, as DNA: TGTGCCAGCAGCTCCCGACGGGCGGGAGGGGCGAACACCGGGGAGCTGTTTTTT. Translating it yields CASSSRRAGGANTGELFF. The V gene is TRBV6-8, the J gene TRBJ2-2, with TRBD2 identical over 9 bases. Germline lookup yields CDR1 MNHGY and CDR2 SAAAGT. CDR3 size: 18 residues. Losses at the gene ends were 6 bases for V and 0 bases for J; bases not matched to a gene: 11.

The V gene is TRBV30, the J gene TRBJ2-2; D is unclear. The germline V gene has CDR1 GTSNPN and CDR2 SVGIG (reference sequence). V was trimmed by 0 bases and J by 4 bases, leaving 6 bases between them. The CDR3 extends over 13 amino acids. The CDR3 loop is CAWSVVPTGELFF. CDR3 sequence (DNA): TGTGCCTGGAGTGTGGTGCCCACCGGGGAGCTGTTTTTT.

The V gene is TRBV14, the J gene TRBJ1-4; D is undetermined. This CDR3 comprises 12 residues. CDR1 SGHDN and CDR2 FVKESK come from the germline V gene. Trimming took off 0 bases at V and 14 bases at J, with 10 bases between the two ends. The chain's CDR3 is CASSQERARLFF. CDR3 nucleotides: TGTGCCAGCAGCCAAGAGAGGGCGAGGCTGTTTTTT.

In its sample, this clone was seen a few times. V is TRBV28 and J is TRBJ1-2, with TRBD1 matching over 8 bases. Germline V gene data show CDR1 as MDHEN and CDR2 as SYDVKM. The V gene end was trimmed by 4 bases and the J gene end by 6 bases; junction bases not matched to a gene: 7. The CDR3 extends over 14 amino acids. The CDR3 spells CASSSSGQGNGYTF. The CDR3 nucleotides are TGTGCCAGCAGTTCCTCCGGACAGGGTAATGGCTACACCTTC.

The chain recombines TRBV6-8 with TRBJ2-7; 10 bases map to TRBD1. Germline values: CDR1 MNHGY, CDR2 SAAAGT. J was trimmed by 7 bases and V by 2 bases; bases with no gene match: 8. The CDR3 is made up of 15 amino acids. The CDR3 region has the DNA TGTGCCAGCAGTTACACGGGGACAGGGGTGAGAGAGCAGTACTTC. This sequence encodes CASSYTGTGVREQYF.

V gene TRBV12-5 combines with J gene TRBJ2-1, with 7 bases lining up with TRBD1. The CDR3 totals 14 residues. Germline assignment: CDR1 LGHNT and CDR2 FRNRAP. J was trimmed by 6 bases and V by 4 bases; bases with no gene match: 6. The CDR3 sequence is CASGSGQDLNEQFF. CDR3 nucleotide sequence: TGTGCTAGTGGTTCTGGACAGGATCTCAATGAGCAGTTCTTC. Together with reference TRBV12-5 and TRBJ2-1, the CDR3 gives the full variable domain: DARVTQTPRHKVTEMGQEVTMRCQPILGHNTVFWYRQTMMQGLELLAYFRNRAPLDDSGMPKDRFSAEMPDATLATLKIQPSEPRDSAVYFCASGSGQDLNEQFFGPGTRLTVL.

The chain is built from TRBV14 and TRBJ1-1; D not resolved. Germline V CDR1 and CDR2: SGHDN, FVKESK. This CDR3 contains 16 residues. V lost 6 bases, J lost 1 base, and 18 bases lay in between. The CDR3 DNA reads as TGTGCCAGCAGGGCACCGACCGACGTTCCGAACACTGAAGCTTTCTTT. Its protein is CASRAPTDVPNTEAFF.

The chain is built from TRBV19 and TRBJ2-2; 7 nucleotides line up with TRBD1. Trimming took 7 bases from V and 3 from J; bases not matched to a gene: 8. There are 15 residues in the CDR3. The V gene's germline CDR1 is LNHDA and CDR2 SQIVND (reference sequence). CDR3: CASTRAGGYTGELFF. The DNA for the CDR3 is TGTGCCAGTACAAGGGCAGGGGGTTACACCGGGGAGCTGTTTTTT.

This clone is judged large (0.1 to 1%). The genes are TRBV4-1 and TRBJ2-3; a weak D match, TRBD1 (6 bases). This CDR3 region has 13 residues. Germline assignment: CDR1 MGHRA and CDR2 YSYEKL. V was trimmed by 0 bases and J by 12 bases, leaving 13 bases between them. CDR3 amino acids: CASSQDPGHGQYF. The CDR3 nucleotides are TGCGCCAGCAGCCAAGATCCGGGACACGGTCAGTATTTT.

This clone was seen a single time. The CDR3 region has the DNA TGTGCCAGCAGCCAGTTAAACCCAGGGGGCCGAACCGGGGAGCTGTTTTTT. Translating it yields CASSQLNPGGRTGELFF. The V call is TRBV14, the J call TRBJ2-2; TRBD1 matches at 8 bases. The CDR3 is made up of 17 amino acids. Germline CDR1 and CDR2: SGHDN and FVKESK. The J segment lost 5 bases and the V segment lost 3 bases, leaving 11 bases of the junction unmatched.

The chain uses TRBV15 and TRBJ2-1, with a possible D match to TRBD1 (7 bases). V was clipped by 0 bases and J by 7 bases, with 16 bases between them. CDR1 is LNHNV and CDR2 is YYDKDF in the germline V gene (reference sequence). The CDR3 runs 16 residues. As DNA, the CDR3 is TGTGCCACCAGCAGAGATGTTGCAGGGGGGACGAATGAGCAGTTCTTC. Amino acid sequence: CATSRDVAGGTNEQFF.

V is TRBV18 and J is TRBJ2-3; D call uncertain. The CDR3 sequence is 14 residues long. Germline CDR1 KGHSH, CDR2 LQKENI. Trimming left V 4 bases short and J 0 bases short, with 8 bases between. The CDR3 is CASSRAASTDTQYF. CDR3 in DNA: TGTGCCAGCTCACGGGCGGCTAGCACAGATACGCAGTATTTT.

By sample share, this clone is medium-sized. The rearrangement joins TRBV9 to TRBJ2-3; 7 bases align to TRBD1. This CDR3 spans 16 amino acids. Germline CDR1 reads SGDLS; CDR2 reads YYNGEE. Germline trimming cut 4 bases from V and 7 bases from J; bases unmatched to any gene: 15. The CDR3 DNA reads as TGTGCCAGCAGCCTACAACCGGGACAGCCATCCAATACGCAGTATTTT. Amino acids: CASSLQPGQPSNTQYF.

The rearrangement uses TRBV15 and TRBJ1-4, with TRBD1 identical over 9 bases. This CDR3 contains 15 residues. Germline CDR1 LNHNV, CDR2 YYDKDF (reference sequence). The trim removed 5 bases at V and 6 bases at J, leaving 7 bases unmatched. The CDR3 region is CATSEQGAPDEKLFF. CDR3 nucleotides: TGTGCCACCAGCGAACAGGGGGCGCCGGATGAAAAACTGTTTTTT.

The chain is built from TRBV6-8 and TRBJ1-1; tentative D call: TRBD1 (5 bases). CDR1 and CDR2 from the germline V gene are MNHGY and SAAAGT. V was clipped by 3 bases and J by 4 bases, with 6 bases between them. The CDR3 is 12 amino acids. CDR3 sequence: CASSYGGTEAFF. As DNA, the CDR3 is TGTGCCAGCAGTTATGGGGGCACTGAAGCTTTCTTT.

This clone is categorized as medium-sized. V usage is TRBV11-3 and J usage is TRBJ2-1, with a tentative D call TRBD2 (7 bases). The CDR3 length is 14 residues. Germline loops: CDR1 SGHNT, CDR2 YENEEA. Trimming stripped 1 base from V and 7 bases from J, with 11 bases between. The CDR3 coding sequence is TGTGCCAGCAGCTTAGGTGGGAGGGGGAATGAGCAGTTCTTC. Its translation: CASSLGGRGNEQFF.

The J gene is TRBJ2-1, the V gene TRBV14; D is uncertain. Per germline, CDR1 SGHDN and CDR2 FVKESK. V lost 4 bases to trimming and J lost 6 bases, with 7 bases between them. This CDR3 spans 12 amino acids. This CDR3 reads CASSLSSNEQFF. The CDR3 DNA follows: TGTGCCAGCAGCCTGAGCAGCAATGAGCAGTTCTTC.

The chain links TRBV29-1 to TRBJ2-1, with TRBD2 matching over 15 bases. V shed 7 bases and J 6 bases; nucleotides not matched to a gene: 7. Germline V CDR1 and CDR2: SQVTM, ANQGSEA. CDR3 length: 15 residues. For the CDR3, the DNA is TGCAGCGGAGGGACTAGCGGGGGGATGACCAATGAGCAGTTCTTC. Protein: CSGGTSGGMTNEQFF.

The chain has TRBV30 and TRBJ2-2; 11 bases agree with TRBD2. V gave up 3 bases and J gave up 4 bases; unmatched junction bases: 10. In germline, CDR1 is GTSNPN, CDR2 SVGIG (reference sequence). The CDR3 contains 17 residues. The CDR3, as DNA: TGTGCCTGGAGAAAGGTAGCGGGAGGGCCGGGCACCGGGGAGCTGTTTTTT. It is translated as CAWRKVAGGPGTGELFF.

By share of the sample, this clone is medium-sized. The chain couples TRBV11-3 to TRBJ1-1; tentatively, D is TRBD1 (5 bases). The CDR3 sequence is 14 residues long. Trimming pared 5 bases from V and 1 base from J, leaving 11 bases between. CDR1 is SGHNT, CDR2 YENEEA, per germline. The CDR3 nucleotides read TGTGCCAGCAGCCTTCAAACAGGGAACACTGAAGCTTTCTTT. This codes for CASSLQTGNTEAFF.

The chain couples TRBV4-1 to TRBJ1-1; no reliable D call. This CDR3 region has 14 residues. Trimming removed 0 bases from V and 5 bases from J, with 10 bases in between. Germline V CDR1 and CDR2: MGHRA, YSYEKL. The CDR3 sequence: CASSQEMLGTEAFF. The CDR3 DNA reads as TGCGCCAGCAGCCAAGAAATGCTGGGGACTGAAGCTTTCTTT.